This T cell receptor (beta chain) is drawn from a study of cytomegalovirus exposure and HLA in healthy donors. General observations from the study: Productive status was seen about 90% or about 30% of the time for most TCR beta V segments in an earlier analysis. A later analysis appeared to link common viral pathogens to several of the most significant clusters. Cytomegalovirus association was listed for 164 TCR beta chains.

A remark on this clone: Its antigen is currently unknown.

PCR involved 60 Vbeta and 13 Jbeta primers. Sequenced by immunoSEQ multiplex PCR; TCRdb stores in-frame clones only, minus some. The sample lists hundreds of thousands of clones, more than 70% occurring once. Germline loops: CDR1 LNHDA, CDR2 SQIVND (reference sequence). After removal of 5 bases from V and 3 bases from J, the junction contained 2 bases not matched to a gene. The CDR3 covers 13 residues. The sample comprised PBMCs. The chain joins TRBV19 to TRBJ1-2; TRBD1 aligns across 8 bases. The sequence derives from a boy aged 5-17 years in good health and CMV-seronegative. The CDR3 reads CASSQGAYYGYTF. The CDR3 nucleotides are TGTGCCAGTAGTCAGGGGGCGTACTATGGCTACACCTTC.